This is a list of T cell receptor beta chains from one sample in a study of identical twins. TCRdb recomputed calls from the 5' RACE reads with MiXCR, one row per CDR3 protein. This sample yields some 1,700,000 distinct CDR3 sequences, of which about 31% are seen a single time; more than 0.25% belongs to the top ten. Sequencing was carried out using cord blood. These receptors all stem from a newborn girl in good health. Each CDR3 is given with its conserved first and last residue. The order of the fields is CDR3 protein, J gene, V gene, clone size. Clone size is given for some rows only: seen once, a few or many times, or a class if the clone is expanded.

CDR3aa: CSANTYSSTDTQYF
j_gene: TRBJ2-3
v_gene: TRBV20-1
abundance: -

CDR3aa: CSASPSEGITDTQYF
j_gene: TRBJ2-3
v_gene: TRBV20-1
abundance: -

CDR3aa: CSARDLASAYEQYF
j_gene: -
v_gene: TRBV20-1
abundance: -

CDR3aa: CASSVRGKGYEQYF
j_gene: TRBJ2-7
v_gene: TRBV7-6
abundance: -

CDR3aa: CASSRQGGSTEAFF
j_gene: TRBJ1-1
v_gene: TRBV2
abundance: few

CDR3aa: CSAQGLAGAISYNEQFF
j_gene: TRBJ2-1
v_gene: TRBV20-1
abundance: -

CDR3aa: CASSHQPHRVPSTDTQYF
j_gene: TRBJ2-3
v_gene: TRBV4-1
abundance: few

CDR3aa: CASSWGINYGYTF
j_gene: TRBJ1-2
v_gene: TRBV6-2/TRBV6-3
abundance: many

CDR3aa: CASSLQGAEWTEAFF
j_gene: TRBJ1-1
v_gene: TRBV6-6
abundance: -

CDR3aa: CSAREGSAPNEQFF
j_gene: TRBJ2-1
v_gene: TRBV20-1
abundance: few

CDR3aa: CSVETSGGSYNEQFF
j_gene: TRBJ2-1
v_gene: TRBV29-1
abundance: many

CDR3aa: CASSLVTGVRETQYF
j_gene: TRBJ2-5
v_gene: TRBV12-3/TRBV12-4
abundance: few

CDR3aa: CASSTYNSPLHF
j_gene: TRBJ1-6
v_gene: TRBV27
abundance: few

CDR3aa: CASSCPGQPEQYF
j_gene: -
v_gene: TRBV6-5
abundance: -

CDR3aa: CASSLVSSGRQDTQYF
j_gene: TRBJ2-3
v_gene: TRBV7-2
abundance: -

CDR3aa: CSARDRRRQETQYF
j_gene: TRBJ2-3
v_gene: TRBV20-1
abundance: -

CDR3aa: CASSLNMGRTF
j_gene: TRBJ1-2
v_gene: TRBV5-1
abundance: -

CDR3aa: CASSGDRHPNEQFF
j_gene: TRBJ2-1
v_gene: TRBV12-3/TRBV12-4
abundance: few

CDR3aa: CASSQDRRASVDEQYF
j_gene: -
v_gene: TRBV4-1
abundance: -

CDR3aa: CASSPASETQYF
j_gene: TRBJ2-5
v_gene: TRBV18
abundance: -

CDR3aa: CASSKSADRGRGSNGYTF
j_gene: TRBJ1-2
v_gene: TRBV21-1
abundance: few

CDR3aa: CASSFAGGVGSPLHF
j_gene: TRBJ1-6
v_gene: TRBV27
abundance: few

CDR3aa: CASSHKGETQYF
j_gene: TRBJ2-5
v_gene: TRBV7-2
abundance: few

CDR3aa: CASRATSGLSYNEQFF
j_gene: TRBJ2-1
v_gene: TRBV6-6
abundance: few

CDR3aa: CASGWGESEQYF
j_gene: TRBJ2-5
v_gene: TRBV12-5
abundance: -

CDR3aa: CASSPGVLGSNQPQHF
j_gene: TRBJ1-5
v_gene: TRBV6-6
abundance: -

CDR3aa: CSARLSGRAKNIQYF
j_gene: TRBJ2-4
v_gene: TRBV20-1
abundance: -

CDR3aa: CSARDRGTTYEQYF
j_gene: -
v_gene: TRBV20-1
abundance: few

CDR3aa: CASSQGGGGINEQFF
j_gene: TRBJ2-1
v_gene: TRBV3-1
abundance: few

CDR3aa: CASSHKSTNEKLFF
j_gene: TRBJ1-4
v_gene: TRBV7-2
abundance: -

CDR3aa: CASSSVFMDIQYF
j_gene: TRBJ2-4
v_gene: TRBV12-3/TRBV12-4
abundance: few